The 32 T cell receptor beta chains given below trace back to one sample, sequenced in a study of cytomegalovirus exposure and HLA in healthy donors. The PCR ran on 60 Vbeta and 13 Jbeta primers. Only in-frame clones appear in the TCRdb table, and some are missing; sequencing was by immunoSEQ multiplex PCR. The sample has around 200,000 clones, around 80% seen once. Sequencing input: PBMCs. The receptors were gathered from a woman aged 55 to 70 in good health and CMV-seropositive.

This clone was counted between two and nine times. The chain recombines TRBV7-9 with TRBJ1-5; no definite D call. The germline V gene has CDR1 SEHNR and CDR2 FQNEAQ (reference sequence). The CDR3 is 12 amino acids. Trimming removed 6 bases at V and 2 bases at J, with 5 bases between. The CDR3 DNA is TGTGCCAGCAGGCGTGGCAATCAGCCCCAGCATTTT. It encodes CASRRGNQPQHF. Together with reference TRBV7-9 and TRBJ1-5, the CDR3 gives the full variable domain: DTGVSQNPRHKITKRGQNVTFRCDPISEHNRLYWYRQTLGQGPEFLTYFQNEAQLEKSRLLSDRFSAERPKGSFSTLEIQRTEQGDSAMYLCASRRGNQPQHFGDGTRLSIL.

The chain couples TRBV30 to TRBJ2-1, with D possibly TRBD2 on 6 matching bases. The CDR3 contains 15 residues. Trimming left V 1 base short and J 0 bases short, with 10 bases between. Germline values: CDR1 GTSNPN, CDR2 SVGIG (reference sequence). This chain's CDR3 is CAWSGDSSSYNEQFF. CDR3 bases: TGTGCCTGGAGTGGGGACTCGAGCTCCTACAATGAGCAGTTCTTC.

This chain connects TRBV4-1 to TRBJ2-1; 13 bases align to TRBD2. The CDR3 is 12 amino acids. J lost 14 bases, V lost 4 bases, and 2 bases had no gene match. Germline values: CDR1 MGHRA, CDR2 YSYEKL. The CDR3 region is CASSPTSGRKFF. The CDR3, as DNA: TGCGCCAGCAGCCCGACTAGCGGGAGGAAGTTCTTC.

The DNA for the CDR3 is TGTGCCAGCAGCCAAGATTGGGCGGGACGGCGAGAGACCCAGTACTTC. Encoded protein: CASSQDWAGRRETQYF. The chain recombines TRBV4-2 with TRBJ2-5, with D possibly being TRBD2 (6 bases). The germline V gene encodes CDR1 LGHNA and CDR2 YNFKEQ. The germline V and J ends were trimmed by 0 bases and 4 bases, with 15 bases remaining between them. The CDR3 spans 16 residues.

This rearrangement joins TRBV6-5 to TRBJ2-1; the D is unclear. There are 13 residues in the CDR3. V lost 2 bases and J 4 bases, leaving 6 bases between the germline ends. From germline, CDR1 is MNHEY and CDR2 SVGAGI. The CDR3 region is CASSYGRYNEQFF. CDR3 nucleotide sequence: TGTGCCAGCAGTTACGGCAGGTACAATGAGCAGTTCTTC.

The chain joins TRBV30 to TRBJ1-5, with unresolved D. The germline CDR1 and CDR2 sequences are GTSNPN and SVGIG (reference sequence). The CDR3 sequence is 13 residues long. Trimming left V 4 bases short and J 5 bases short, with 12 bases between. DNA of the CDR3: TGTGCCTGGACCCTCGAGGGAGATCAGCCCCAGCATTTT. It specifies CAWTLEGDQPQHF. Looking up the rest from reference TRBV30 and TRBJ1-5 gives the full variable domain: SQTIHQWPATLVQPVGSPLSLECTVEGTSNPNLYWYRQAAGRGLQLLFYSVGIGQISSEVPQNLSASRPQDRQFILSSKKLLLSDSGFYLCAWTLEGDQPQHFGDGTRLSIL.

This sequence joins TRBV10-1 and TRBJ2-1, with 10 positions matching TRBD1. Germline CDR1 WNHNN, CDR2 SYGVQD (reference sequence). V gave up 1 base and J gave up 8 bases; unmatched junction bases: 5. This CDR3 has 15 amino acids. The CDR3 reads CASSEYGTGDHEQFF. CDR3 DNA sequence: TGCGCCAGCAGTGAGTACGGGACAGGGGACCATGAGCAGTTCTTC.

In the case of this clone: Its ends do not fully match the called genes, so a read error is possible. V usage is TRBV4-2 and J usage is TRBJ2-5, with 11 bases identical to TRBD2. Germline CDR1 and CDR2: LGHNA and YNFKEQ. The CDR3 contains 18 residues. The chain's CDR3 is CASGQDTSGGPGVETQYF. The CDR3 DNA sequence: TGTGCCAGCGGCCAAGACACTAGCGGGGGCCCGGGGGTGGAGACCCAGTACTTC.

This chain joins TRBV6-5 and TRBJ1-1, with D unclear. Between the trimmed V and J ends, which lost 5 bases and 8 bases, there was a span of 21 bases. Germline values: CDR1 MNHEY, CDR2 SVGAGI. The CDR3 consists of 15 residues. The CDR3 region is CASSNQRASGREAFF. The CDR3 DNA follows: TGTGCCAGCAGTAACCAAAGGGCCTCGGGGAGAGAAGCTTTCTTT.

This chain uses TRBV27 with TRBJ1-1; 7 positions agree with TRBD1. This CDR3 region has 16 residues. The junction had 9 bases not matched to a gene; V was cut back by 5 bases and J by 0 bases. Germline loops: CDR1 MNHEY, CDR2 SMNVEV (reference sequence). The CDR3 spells CASSLRTGRVNTEAFF. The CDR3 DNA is TGTGCCAGCAGTCTAAGGACAGGTCGGGTGAACACTGAAGCTTTCTTT.

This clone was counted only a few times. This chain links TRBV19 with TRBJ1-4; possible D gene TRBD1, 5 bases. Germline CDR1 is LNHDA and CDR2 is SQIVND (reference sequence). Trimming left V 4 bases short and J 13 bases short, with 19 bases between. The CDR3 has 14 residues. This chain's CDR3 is CASSRRDSRLRLFF. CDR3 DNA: TGTGCCAGTAGTAGACGGGACTCGCGGCTGAGACTGTTTTTT. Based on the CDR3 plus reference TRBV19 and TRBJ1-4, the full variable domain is DGGITQSPKYLFRKEGQNVTLSCEQNLNHDAMYWYRQDPGQGLRLIYYSQIVNDFQKGDIAEGYSVSREKKESFPLTVTSAQKNPTAFYLCASSRRDSRLRLFFGSGTQLSVL.

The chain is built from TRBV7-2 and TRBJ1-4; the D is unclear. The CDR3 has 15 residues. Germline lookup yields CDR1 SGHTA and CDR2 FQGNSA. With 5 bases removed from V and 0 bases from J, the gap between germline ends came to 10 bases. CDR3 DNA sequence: TGTGCCAGCAGCACCTCACAAGCAACTAATGAAAAACTGTTTTTT. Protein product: CASSTSQATNEKLFF.

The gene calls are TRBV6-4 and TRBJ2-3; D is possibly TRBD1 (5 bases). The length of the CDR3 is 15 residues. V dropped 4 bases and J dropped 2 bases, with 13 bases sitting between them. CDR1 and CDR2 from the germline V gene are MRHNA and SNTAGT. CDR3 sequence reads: CASSAGLRFTDTQYF. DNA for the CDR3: TGTGCCAGCAGTGCAGGGTTAAGGTTCACAGATACGCAGTATTTT.

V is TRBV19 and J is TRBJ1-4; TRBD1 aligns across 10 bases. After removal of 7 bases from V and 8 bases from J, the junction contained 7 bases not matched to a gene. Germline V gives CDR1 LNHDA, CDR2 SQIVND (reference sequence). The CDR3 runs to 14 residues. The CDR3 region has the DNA TGTGCCAGTACCCGGGACAGGGGAGGGGAAAAACTGTTTTTT. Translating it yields CASTRDRGGEKLFF.

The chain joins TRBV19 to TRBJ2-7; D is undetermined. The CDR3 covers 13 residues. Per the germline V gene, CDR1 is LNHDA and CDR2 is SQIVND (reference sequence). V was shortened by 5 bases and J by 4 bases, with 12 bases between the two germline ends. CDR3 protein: CASSLVLRYEQYF. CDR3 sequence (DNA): TGTGCCAGTAGTCTCGTCTTGAGGTACGAGCAGTACTTC.

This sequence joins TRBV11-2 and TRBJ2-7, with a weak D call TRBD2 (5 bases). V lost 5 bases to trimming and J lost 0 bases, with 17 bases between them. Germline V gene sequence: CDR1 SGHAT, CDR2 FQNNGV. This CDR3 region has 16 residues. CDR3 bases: TGTGCCAGCAGCCCTCGGGGTAGAAGGAGCTCCTACGAGCAGTACTTC. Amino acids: CASSPRGRRSSYEQYF.

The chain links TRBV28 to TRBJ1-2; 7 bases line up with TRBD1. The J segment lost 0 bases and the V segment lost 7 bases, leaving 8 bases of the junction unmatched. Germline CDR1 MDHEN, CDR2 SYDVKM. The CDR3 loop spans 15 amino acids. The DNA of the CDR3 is TGTGCCAGCACCAATCAGGGGACAGCTAACTATGGCTACACCTTC. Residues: CASTNQGTANYGYTF.

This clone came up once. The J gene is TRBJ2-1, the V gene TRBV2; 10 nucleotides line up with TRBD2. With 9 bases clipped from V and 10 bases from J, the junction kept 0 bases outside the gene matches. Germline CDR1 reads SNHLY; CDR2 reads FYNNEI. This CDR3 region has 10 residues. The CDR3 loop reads CARLAGEQFF. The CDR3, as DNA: TGTGCCAGACTAGCGGGGGAGCAGTTCTTC.

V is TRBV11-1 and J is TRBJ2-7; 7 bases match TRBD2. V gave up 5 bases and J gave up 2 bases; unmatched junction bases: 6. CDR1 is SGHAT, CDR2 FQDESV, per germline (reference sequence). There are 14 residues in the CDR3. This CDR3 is CASSSTSDAYEQYF. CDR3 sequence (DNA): TGTGCCAGCAGCAGCACTAGCGACGCCTACGAGCAGTACTTC.

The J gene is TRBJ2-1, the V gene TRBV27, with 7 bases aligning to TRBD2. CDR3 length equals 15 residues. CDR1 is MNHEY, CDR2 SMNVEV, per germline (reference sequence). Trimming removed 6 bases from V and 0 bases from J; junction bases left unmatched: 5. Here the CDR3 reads CASSDSGLSYNEQFF. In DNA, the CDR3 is TGTGCCAGCAGCGATAGCGGGCTCTCCTACAATGAGCAGTTCTTC.

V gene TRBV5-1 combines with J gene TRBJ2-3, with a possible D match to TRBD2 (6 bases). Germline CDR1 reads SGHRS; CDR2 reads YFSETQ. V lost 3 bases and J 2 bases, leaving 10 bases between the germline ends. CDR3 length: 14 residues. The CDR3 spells CASSWRETTDTQYF. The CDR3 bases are TGCGCCAGCAGCTGGCGGGAAACCACAGATACGCAGTATTTT.

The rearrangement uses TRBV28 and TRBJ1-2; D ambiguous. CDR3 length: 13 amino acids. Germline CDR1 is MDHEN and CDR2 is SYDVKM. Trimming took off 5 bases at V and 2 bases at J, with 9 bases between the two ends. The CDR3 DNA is TGTGCCAGCAGTCTTCCGGGAAACTATGGCTACACCTTC. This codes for CASSLPGNYGYTF.

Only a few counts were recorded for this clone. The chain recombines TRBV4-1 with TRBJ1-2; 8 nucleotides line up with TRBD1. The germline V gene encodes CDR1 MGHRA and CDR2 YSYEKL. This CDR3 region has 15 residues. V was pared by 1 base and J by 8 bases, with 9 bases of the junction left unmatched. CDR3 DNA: TGCGCCAGCAGCCAAGGGCGGGCAGGGGGCGACGGCTACACCTTC. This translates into CASSQGRAGGDGYTF.

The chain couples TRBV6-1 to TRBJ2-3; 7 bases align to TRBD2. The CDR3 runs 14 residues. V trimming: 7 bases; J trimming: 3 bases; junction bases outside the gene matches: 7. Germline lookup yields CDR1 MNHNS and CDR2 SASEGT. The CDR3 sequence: CASILASGTDTQYF. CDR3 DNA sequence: TGTGCCAGCATATTGGCTAGCGGTACAGATACGCAGTATTTT.

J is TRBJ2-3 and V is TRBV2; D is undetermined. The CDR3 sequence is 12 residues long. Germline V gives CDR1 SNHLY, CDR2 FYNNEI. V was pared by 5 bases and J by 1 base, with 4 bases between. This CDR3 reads CASSPGTDTQYF. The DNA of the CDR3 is TGTGCCAGCAGTCCCGGCACAGATACGCAGTATTTT.

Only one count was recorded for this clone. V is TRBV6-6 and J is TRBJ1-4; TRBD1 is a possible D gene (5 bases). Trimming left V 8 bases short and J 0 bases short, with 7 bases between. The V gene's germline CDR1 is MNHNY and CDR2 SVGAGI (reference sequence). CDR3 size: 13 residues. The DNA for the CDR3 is TGTGCCAGCGGGACTGCAACTAATGAAAAACTGTTTTTT. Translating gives CASGTATNEKLFF.

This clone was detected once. The CDR3 DNA reads as TGCGCCAGCAGGGGACAGGGAGGTTCACCCCTCCACTTT. Residues: CASRGQGGSPLHF. The rearrangement uses TRBV5-1 and TRBJ1-6; TRBD1 agrees at 9 bases. The V segment lost 5 bases and the J segment 9 bases; nucleotides outside the gene matches: 3. Looked up from germline, CDR1 is SGHRS and CDR2 is YFSETQ. CDR3 length: 13 amino acids.

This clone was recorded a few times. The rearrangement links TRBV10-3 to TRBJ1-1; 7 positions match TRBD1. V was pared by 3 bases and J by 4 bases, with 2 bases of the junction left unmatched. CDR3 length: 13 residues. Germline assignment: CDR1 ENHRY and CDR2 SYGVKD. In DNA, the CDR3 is TGTGCCATCAGTGATAGACAGGGCACTGAAGCTTTCTTT. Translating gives CAISDRQGTEAFF.

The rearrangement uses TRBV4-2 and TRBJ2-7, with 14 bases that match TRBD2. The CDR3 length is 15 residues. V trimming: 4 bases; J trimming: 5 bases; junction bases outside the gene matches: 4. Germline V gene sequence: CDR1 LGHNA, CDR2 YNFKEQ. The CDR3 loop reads CASSPGTSGSHEQYF. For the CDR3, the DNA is TGTGCCAGCAGCCCGGGGACTAGCGGGAGCCACGAGCAGTACTTC.

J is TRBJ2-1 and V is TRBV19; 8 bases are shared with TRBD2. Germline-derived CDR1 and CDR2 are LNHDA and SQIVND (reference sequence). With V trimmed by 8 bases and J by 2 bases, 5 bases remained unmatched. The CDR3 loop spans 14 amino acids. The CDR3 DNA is TGTGCCAGTCGGAGCGGGGGAGCCTACAATGAGCAGTTCTTC. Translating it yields CASRSGGAYNEQFF.

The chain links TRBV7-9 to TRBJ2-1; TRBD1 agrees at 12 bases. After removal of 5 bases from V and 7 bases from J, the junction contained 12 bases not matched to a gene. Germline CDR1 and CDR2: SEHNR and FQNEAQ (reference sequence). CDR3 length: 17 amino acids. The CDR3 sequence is CASSHSLPGQGANEQFF. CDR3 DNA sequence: TGTGCCAGCAGCCACAGCCTGCCGGGACAGGGGGCAAATGAGCAGTTCTTC.

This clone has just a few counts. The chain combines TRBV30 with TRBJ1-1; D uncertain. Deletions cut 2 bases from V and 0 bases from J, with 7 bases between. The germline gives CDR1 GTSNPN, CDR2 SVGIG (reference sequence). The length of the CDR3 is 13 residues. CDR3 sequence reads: CAWSNGLNTEAFF. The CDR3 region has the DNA TGTGCCTGGAGTAACGGTTTGAACACTGAAGCTTTCTTT.